Following are 17 T cell receptor beta chains from one sample sequenced in a study of neurological immune-mediated disorders. TCRdb passed the 5' RACE reads through MiXCR, listing each CDR3 protein once. The sample holds 50,000 or so distinct CDR3 sequences, about 26% seen once. The sample comprised PBMCs. Every receptor here comes from a woman aged 70-85 years in good health.

The CDR3 bases are TGCGCCAGCAGCTTTTCAGGGGCGACTAACTATGGCTACACCTTC. Protein sequence: CASSFSGATNYGYTF. This chain uses TRBV5-1 with TRBJ1-2, with a weak D call TRBD1 (6 bases). The V gene lost 2 bases and the J gene lost 0 bases, with 11 bases spanning the gap. The CDR3 contains 15 residues. Germline V gene data show CDR1 as SGHRS and CDR2 as YFSETQ.

This clonotype is labeled as medium-sized. This chain uses TRBV5-5 with TRBJ2-1; 8 bases align to TRBD1. Looked up from germline, CDR1 is SGHKS and CDR2 is YYEKEE (reference sequence). With V trimmed by 6 bases and J by 5 bases, 10 bases remained unmatched. CDR3 length: 15 residues. For the CDR3, the DNA is TGTGCCAGCAAAAGGACAGGGCTTGAGGACAATGAGCAGTTCTTC. Translation: CASKRTGLEDNEQFF.

This clonotype was seen ten or more times. V usage is TRBV20-1 and J usage is TRBJ2-3; D ambiguous. The CDR3 contains 13 residues. Germline assignment: CDR1 DFQATT and CDR2 SNEGSKA (reference sequence). Trimming removed 1 base from V and 2 bases from J, with 7 bases in between. CDR3 region: CSARVAYTDTQYF. CDR3 in DNA: TGCAGTGCTAGAGTGGCCTACACAGATACGCAGTATTTT.

This clonotype was recorded many times. This chain connects TRBV15 to TRBJ2-6; D call uncertain. The length of the CDR3 is 15 residues. In germline, CDR1 is LNHNV, CDR2 YYDKDF (reference sequence). Trimming took off 0 bases at V and 5 bases at J, with 8 bases between the two ends. CDR3 protein: CATSRDTHWANVLTF. For the CDR3, the DNA is TGTGCCACCAGCAGAGATACCCACTGGGCCAACGTCCTGACTTTC.

This clonotype was seen ten or more times. The chain has TRBV4-2 and TRBJ1-2; D remains unclear. Trimming took off 0 bases at V and 5 bases at J, with 7 bases between the two ends. Germline values: CDR1 LGHNA, CDR2 YNFKEQ. The CDR3 totals 13 residues. CDR3 DNA sequence: TGTGCCAGCAGCCAAGATAGCACGTATGGCTACACCTTC. This translates into CASSQDSTYGYTF.

The sample holds a few counts of this clonotype. The CDR3 DNA follows: TGCGCCAGCAGCTCCTGGACTGATAGAAATGAGCAGTTCTTC. This gives the protein CASSSWTDRNEQFF. The chain joins TRBV5-1 to TRBJ2-1; the D gene is possibly TRBD2 (5 bases). V shed 3 bases and J shed 7 bases, with 14 bases lying between them. CDR1 and CDR2 (germline): SGHRS, YFSETQ. The CDR3 has 14 amino acids.

This clonotype has at least ten counts. The CDR3 protein is CASSDGSSQPQHF. The CDR3 nucleotides are TGCGCCAGCAGCGACGGGTCCAGCCAGCCCCAGCATTTT. V usage is TRBV4-1 and J usage is TRBJ1-5; D ambiguous. The V end lost 5 bases, the J end lost 7 bases, and 12 bases lay between the germline ends. This CDR3 spans 13 amino acids. Germline V CDR1 and CDR2: MGHRA, YSYEKL.

About this clonotype: A much larger clone lies a single base off, so this may be a read error. V gene TRBV12-3 or TRBV12-4 combines with J gene TRBJ1-5; no reliable D call. V dropped 3 bases and J dropped 0 bases, with 9 bases sitting between them. The CDR3 runs to 15 residues. The CDR3 spells CASSLCRSSNQPQHF. The DNA for the CDR3 is TGTGCCAGCAGTTTGTGTCGGAGTAGCAATCAGCCCCAGCATTTT.

This clonotype was counted ten times or more. J is TRBJ2-1 and V is TRBV5-1; 7 bases fit TRBD1. CDR3 size: 15 residues. Looked up from germline, CDR1 is SGHRS and CDR2 is YFSETQ. V was pared by 1 base and J by 0 bases, with 1 base of the junction left unmatched. The CDR3 DNA reads as TGCGCCAGCAGCTTGAGGGACAGCTCCTACAATGAGCAGTTCTTC. Encoded protein: CASSLRDSSYNEQFF. The full variable domain, in which reference TRBV5-1 and TRBJ2-1 provide the parts outside the CDR3, is KAGVTQTPRYLIKTRGQQVTLSCSPISGHRSVSWYQQTPGQGLQFLFEYFSETQRNKGNFPGRFSGRQFSNSRSEMNVSTLELGDSALYLCASSLRDSSYNEQFFGPGTRLTVL.

This clonotype was counted only a few times. The J gene is TRBJ2-1, the V gene TRBV5-1; tentatively, D is TRBD1 (5 bases). CDR3 length equals 16 residues. Between the trimmed V and J ends, which lost 0 bases and 0 bases, there was a span of 10 bases. Germline lookup yields CDR1 SGHRS and CDR2 YFSETQ. The CDR3 bases are TGCGCCAGCAGCTTGGGGCAGGGTAGCTCCTACAATGAGCAGTTCTTC. Amino acids: CASSLGQGSSYNEQFF.

This clonotype was observed many times. The genes are TRBV7-6 and TRBJ1-3; no reliable D call. The V gene lost 1 base and the J gene lost 2 bases, with 18 bases spanning the gap. CDR3 size: 18 residues. Germline V gene lookup returns CDR1 SGHVS and CDR2 FNYEAQ. The CDR3 loop is CASSLGIEDPRPGNTIYF. In nucleotides, the CDR3 is TGTGCCAGCAGCTTAGGGATCGAGGACCCGCGGCCTGGAAACACCATATATTTT.

This clonotype was observed at least ten times. The V gene is TRBV5-1, the J gene TRBJ2-7, with a tentative D call TRBD2 (6 bases). In germline, CDR1 is SGHRS, CDR2 YFSETQ. Between the trimmed V and J ends, which lost 4 bases and 0 bases, there was a span of 14 bases. The CDR3 is made up of 15 amino acids. This CDR3 reads CASSRRDGPSYEQYF. CDR3 bases: TGCGCCAGCAGCCGGCGGGACGGTCCCTCCTACGAGCAGTACTTC.

This clonotype was detected many times. V is TRBV6-2 or TRBV6-3 and J is TRBJ2-7, with TRBD2 identical over 8 bases. The germline V gene encodes CDR1 MNHEY and CDR2 SVGEGT. The CDR3 has 19 amino acids. V was clipped by 4 bases and J by 0 bases; unmatched bases: 17. CDR3 region: CASSSAGGQMGPSSYEQYF. DNA of the CDR3: TGTGCCAGCAGTTCCGCGGGAGGTCAAATGGGCCCGAGCTCCTACGAGCAGTACTTC.

This clonotype was observed at least ten times. The chain combines TRBV14 with TRBJ2-2; D might be TRBD2 (5 bases). Germline CDR1 reads SGHDN; CDR2 reads FVKESK. Trimming took 4 bases from V and 8 from J, leaving 23 bases between them. The CDR3 is 17 residues long. The CDR3, as DNA: TGTGCCAGCAGCCTATACCCGGACTCCCACATTGGGGGGGAGCTGTTTTTT. It yields the protein CASSLYPDSHIGGELFF. The full variable domain, its missing parts supplied by reference TRBV14 and TRBJ2-2, is EAGVTQFPSHSVIEKGQTVTLRCDPISGHDNLYWYRRVMGKEIKFLLHFVKESKQDESGMPNNRFLAERTGGTYSTLKVQPAELEDSGVYFCASSLYPDSHIGGELFFGEGSRLTVL.

This clonotype was counted at least ten times. The CDR3 sequence is CASSLLWGLAGDTGELFF. The CDR3, as DNA: TGTGCCAGCAGCTTATTGTGGGGACTAGCAGGGGACACCGGGGAGCTGTTTTTT. The J gene is TRBJ2-2, the V gene TRBV7-2; the match to TRBD2 covers 9 bases. J was trimmed by 3 bases and V by 2 bases; bases with no gene match: 10. Germline V lookup: CDR1 SGHTA, CDR2 FQGNSA. The CDR3 is 18 residues long.

The chain carries TRBV20-1 and TRBJ2-1, with D perhaps being TRBD1 or TRBD2 (5 bases each). The CDR3 has 14 amino acids. The ends were cut back, 0 bases at V and 7 bases at J, with 13 bases in the middle. Germline V gene sequence: CDR1 DFQATT, CDR2 SNEGSKA (reference sequence). The CDR3 here is CSARDPRGANEQFF. The CDR3 DNA reads as TGCAGTGCTAGAGATCCCCGAGGGGCTAATGAGCAGTTCTTC.

This clonotype occurred many times. The gene calls are TRBV5-1 and TRBJ2-3; no clear D. The CDR3 is 15 amino acids. CDR1 and CDR2 from the germline V gene are SGHRS and YFSETQ. The V and J ends lost 0 bases and 2 bases respectively, with 10 bases between them. CDR3 bases: TGCGCCAGCAGCTTGGCTCTCCCGATCACAGATACGCAGTATTTT. Translated, it gives CASSLALPITDTQYF.